A single sample is the source of the 32 T cell receptor beta chains below, sequenced in a study of blood T cell repertoires in COVID-19. This table comes from immunoSEQ multiplex PCR, and its TCRdb copy is limited to in-frame clones, with some not included. Counted here are approximately 100,000 clones, 84% occurring once; the ten biggest clones make up 6.6%. The sample taken for sequencing was peripheral blood. The receptors were gathered from a woman aged 50 to 60 with acute or convalescent COVID-19.

This clone occurred once. This sequence joins TRBV5-1 and TRBJ1-2, with 9 positions matching TRBD1. The V gene's germline CDR1 is SGHRS and CDR2 YFSETQ. This CDR3 comprises 13 residues. Trimming removed 2 bases from V and 7 bases from J; junction bases left unmatched: 3. The CDR3 DNA reads TGCGCCAGCAGCTTAACAGGGGGCGGTGGCTACACCTTC. This sequence encodes CASSLTGGGGYTF.

V is TRBV15 and J is TRBJ2-3, with TRBD2 identical over 7 bases. This CDR3 is 17 amino acids long. The germline CDR1 and CDR2 sequences are LNHNV and YYDKDF (reference sequence). The J segment lost 0 bases and the V segment lost 4 bases, leaving 10 bases of the junction unmatched. The CDR3 spells CATSKGLAGPSTDTQYF. The DNA of the CDR3 is TGTGCCACCAGCAAGGGCTTAGCGGGCCCTAGCACAGATACGCAGTATTTT.

V is TRBV19 and J is TRBJ2-2; 9 bases line up with TRBD1. CDR3 length equals 13 residues. Germline V CDR1 and CDR2: LNHDA, SQIVND (reference sequence). Trimming removed 6 bases from V and 5 bases from J; junction bases left unmatched: 1. The CDR3 reads CASRTGGTGELFF. The CDR3 bases are TGTGCCAGTAGGACAGGGGGAACCGGGGAGCTGTTTTTT.

This clone has only a few counts. The chain carries TRBV4-1 and TRBJ1-4, with D possibly TRBD1 on 6 matching bases. From germline, CDR1 is MGHRA and CDR2 YSYEKL. This CDR3 region has 14 residues. Trimming removed 6 bases from V and 4 bases from J, with 12 bases in between. CDR3 loop: CASSPGTNNEKLFF. CDR3 nucleotides: TGCGCCAGCAGTCCCGGGACAAATAATGAAAAACTGTTTTTT.

This rearrangement joins TRBV2 to TRBJ1-5; TRBD1 agrees at 8 bases. Germline CDR1 and CDR2: SNHLY and FYNNEI. This CDR3 is built from 15 residues. J was trimmed by 3 bases and V by 7 bases; bases with no gene match: 8. Here the CDR3 reads CASKGAGGINQPQHF. The CDR3 bases are TGTGCCAGCAAAGGGGCAGGGGGCATCAATCAGCCCCAGCATTTT.

Details on this clone: This specimen includes other DNA sequences encoding the same CDR3. The gene calls are TRBV6-5 and TRBJ1-5; 7 positions agree with TRBD1. Germline V gives CDR1 MNHEY, CDR2 SVGAGI. The trim removed 6 bases at V and 5 bases at J, leaving 1 base unmatched. The CDR3 runs 12 residues. The CDR3 DNA reads as TGTGCCAGCAGAGGGGGCCATCAGCCCCAGCATTTT. Amino acids: CASRGGHQPQHF.

This chain uses TRBV7-3 with TRBJ2-2, with a possible D match to TRBD1 (5 bases). V was clipped by 2 bases and J by 5 bases, with 12 bases between them. Per the germline V gene, CDR1 is SGHTA and CDR2 is FQGTGA. The CDR3 loop spans 15 amino acids. The CDR3 nucleotides are TGTGCCAGCAGCTTATTAGCAGGGATTACCGGGGAGCTGTTTTTT. The encoded protein is CASSLLAGITGELFF.

The rearrangement links TRBV3-1 (or the pseudogene TRBV3-2) to TRBJ1-6; no clear D gene. Germline CDR1 LGHDT, CDR2 YNNKEL (reference sequence). This CDR3 comprises 12 residues. Between the trimmed V and J ends, which lost 6 bases and 10 bases, there was a span of 10 bases. CDR3 nucleotide sequence: TGTGCCAGCAGGATTGAGTCGTCACCCCTCCACTTT. Translating gives CASRIESSPLHF.

This chain links TRBV12-5 with TRBJ1-2, with D tentatively TRBD1 (6 bases). CDR3 size: 16 residues. Trimming took 0 bases from V and 2 from J, leaving 13 bases between them. Germline CDR1 and CDR2: LGHNT and FRNRAP. The CDR3 loop reads CASGLVEGGANYGYTF. CDR3 in DNA: TGTGCTAGTGGTTTGGTAGAGGGGGGGGCGAACTATGGCTACACCTTC. The full variable domain, its missing parts supplied by reference TRBV12-5 and TRBJ1-2, is DARVTQTPRHKVTEMGQEVTMRCQPILGHNTVFWYRQTMMQGLELLAYFRNRAPLDDSGMPKDRFSAEMPDATLATLKIQPSEPRDSAVYFCASGLVEGGANYGYTFGSGTRLTVV.

V is TRBV15 and J is TRBJ1-2, with D unresolved. The V end was cut by 0 bases, the J end by 5 bases, with 13 bases between. Germline values: CDR1 LNHNV, CDR2 YYDKDF (reference sequence). This CDR3 is 15 amino acids long. The CDR3 coding sequence is TGTGCCACCAGCAGAGAGGAATCGGAGGGTTATGGCTACACCTTC. Translating it yields CATSREESEGYGYTF.

CDR3 residues: CASSESKGTGAQQYF. The CDR3 DNA is TGTGCCAGCAGTGAGTCTAAAGGGACAGGGGCACAGCAGTACTTC. This chain joins TRBV6-1 and TRBJ2-7; 10 nucleotides align to TRBD1. CDR1 MNHNS and CDR2 SASEGT come from the germline V gene. The CDR3 loop spans 15 amino acids. Unmatched junction bases numbered 10, after V lost 3 bases and J lost 8 bases.

The rearrangement links TRBV9 to TRBJ1-1; no clear D gene. The V and J ends lost 3 bases and 3 bases respectively, with 12 bases between them. The CDR3 has 14 residues. Germline-derived CDR1 and CDR2 are SGDLS and YYNGEE. CDR3 nucleotide sequence: TGTGCCAGCAGCGCCAATGTGGCTGACACTGAAGCTTTCTTT. Translated: CASSANVADTEAFF.

This sequence joins TRBV3-1 (or the pseudogene TRBV3-2) and TRBJ1-2, with 7 bases fitting TRBD1. This CDR3 is built from 14 residues. V lost 3 bases to trimming and J lost 4 bases; unmatched junction nucleotides: 5. From germline, CDR1 is LGHDT and CDR2 YNNKEL (reference sequence). CDR3 sequence reads: CASSHYRGTYGYTF. The CDR3 DNA reads TGTGCCAGCAGCCATTACAGGGGAACCTATGGCTACACCTTC.

This rearrangement joins TRBV19 to TRBJ2-6; D gene ambiguous. From germline, CDR1 is LNHDA and CDR2 SQIVND (reference sequence). The CDR3 is 15 residues long. Trimming took 2 bases from V and 0 from J, leaving 5 bases between them. This CDR3 reads CASSITSSGANVLTF. The CDR3 DNA sequence: TGTGCCAGTAGTATAACAAGCTCTGGGGCCAACGTCCTGACTTTC.

The chain links TRBV24-1 to TRBJ2-1; 8 bases align to TRBD2. The trim removed 5 bases at V and 7 bases at J, leaving 6 bases unmatched. The CDR3 is 14 residues long. Germline CDR1 KGHDR, CDR2 SFDVKD. The CDR3 DNA is TGTGCCACCAGTGTCGGTAGCGGGGCGAATGAGCAGTTCTTC. Translation gives CATSVGSGANEQFF.

This chain's CDR3 is CASSLGQGIETQYF. In DNA form, the CDR3 reads TGTGCCAGCAGCCTAGGACAGGGGATAGAGACCCAGTACTTC. V is TRBV3-1 (or the pseudogene TRBV3-2) and J is TRBJ2-5; 9 positions agree with TRBD1. V dropped 4 bases and J dropped 4; count of bases not matched to a gene: 4. The CDR3 extends over 14 amino acids. Germline loops: CDR1 LGHDT, CDR2 YNNKEL (reference sequence).

J is TRBJ1-1 and V is TRBV6-5; a possible D gene is TRBD1 (6 bases). CDR3 length: 14 residues. From germline, CDR1 is MNHEY and CDR2 SVGAGI. The germline V and J ends were trimmed by 2 bases and 4 bases, with 11 bases remaining between them. This CDR3 reads CASSYPGQTTEAFF. The CDR3 DNA sequence: TGTGCCAGCAGTTACCCGGGACAAACCACTGAAGCTTTCTTT.

The rearrangement uses TRBV5-4 and TRBJ2-3, with 13 bases lining up with TRBD2. The germline V gene has CDR1 SGHNT and CDR2 YYREEE (reference sequence). There are 16 residues in the CDR3. V was clipped by 6 bases and J by 5 bases; unmatched bases: 9. For the CDR3, the DNA is TGTGCCAGCACCCTGAGACTAGCGGGGGGACAAGATACGCAGTATTTT. Translation: CASTLRLAGGQDTQYF.

The gene calls are TRBV3-1 (or the pseudogene TRBV3-2) and TRBJ2-2; 8 positions match TRBD1. V lost 4 bases to trimming and J lost 5 bases; unmatched junction nucleotides: 6. CDR1 and CDR2 from the germline V gene are LGHDT and YNNKEL (reference sequence). The CDR3 runs 15 residues. CDR3 coding DNA: TGTGCCAGCAGCCCCGGACAGGGTCCTACCGGGGAGCTGTTTTTT. Its translation is CASSPGQGPTGELFF.

The rearrangement links TRBV6-2 or TRBV6-3 to TRBJ2-1, with D perhaps matching TRBD1 (7 bases). CDR1 is MNHEY and CDR2 is SVGEGT in the germline V gene. V gave up 6 bases and J gave up 13 bases, with 19 bases separating them. This CDR3 is built from 13 residues. The CDR3 protein is CASSQISGGGQFF. As DNA, the CDR3 is TGTGCCAGCAGCCAAATTTCAGGGGGAGGACAGTTCTTC.

The CDR3 loop reads CASSLEGAYNEKLFF. CDR3 in DNA: TGCGCCAGCAGCTTGGAAGGGGCTTATAATGAAAAACTGTTTTTT. V gene TRBV5-1 combines with J gene TRBJ1-4; a weak D match, TRBD1 (5 bases). V lost 0 bases, J lost 4 bases, and 10 bases lay in between. CDR3 length equals 15 residues. Per the germline V gene, CDR1 is SGHRS and CDR2 is YFSETQ.

This chain uses TRBV19 with TRBJ2-7, with TRBD1 as a possible D gene (5 bases). Germline V gene sequence: CDR1 LNHDA, CDR2 SQIVND (reference sequence). The V gene lost 5 bases and the J gene lost 2 bases, with 16 bases spanning the gap. There are 15 residues in the CDR3. In DNA, the CDR3 is TGTGCCAGTAGTCCCGGTAGGGGCGCCCCCTACGAGCAGTACTTC. Protein product: CASSPGRGAPYEQYF.

This rearrangement joins TRBV19 to TRBJ2-7, with 8 nucleotides matching TRBD1. V lost 8 bases to trimming and J lost 2 bases; unmatched junction nucleotides: 8. This CDR3 comprises 14 residues. Per germline, CDR1 LNHDA and CDR2 SQIVND (reference sequence). In nucleotides, the CDR3 is TGTGCCAGTTCCGACAGGGGAAAAACCTACGAGCAGTACTTC. Its translation is CASSDRGKTYEQYF.

The CDR3 DNA follows: TGTGCCAGTAGCAAGACAGGTCTAGCCAAAAACATTCAGTACTTC. Amino acids: CASSKTGLAKNIQYF. The J gene is TRBJ2-4, the V gene TRBV19, with D possibly being TRBD1 (6 bases). This CDR3 region has 15 residues. CDR1 is LNHDA and CDR2 is SQIVND in the germline V gene (reference sequence). V lost 6 bases and J 0 bases, leaving 12 bases between the germline ends.

The J gene is TRBJ2-5, the V gene TRBV7-2; the match to TRBD2 covers 9 bases. With V trimmed by 2 bases and J by 4 bases, 5 bases remained unmatched. This CDR3 comprises 15 residues. CDR1 and CDR2 from the germline V gene are SGHTA and FQGNSA. The CDR3 region is CASSLILAGRETQYF. CDR3 nucleotides: TGTGCCAGCAGCTTAATTCTAGCGGGGAGAGAGACCCAGTACTTC.

J is TRBJ1-1 and V is TRBV5-1, with 10 positions matching TRBD1. The CDR3 is made up of 18 amino acids. Germline trimming cut 2 bases from V and 5 bases from J; bases unmatched to any gene: 15. In germline, CDR1 is SGHRS, CDR2 YFSETQ. CDR3 protein: CASSFPLNPGQGRTEAFF. The CDR3 DNA reads TGCGCCAGCAGCTTTCCGCTTAACCCGGGACAGGGGAGGACTGAAGCTTTCTTT.

V usage is TRBV23-1 and J usage is TRBJ1-2; TRBD1 aligns across 10 bases. TRBV23-1 is identified as an open reading frame with a role that is uncertain. V shed 6 bases and J 8 bases; nucleotides not matched to a gene: 12. The length of the CDR3 is 15 residues. The CDR3 loop reads CASSDPQDRGGGYTF. As DNA, the CDR3 is TGCGCCAGCAGCGATCCCCAGGACAGGGGGGGAGGCTACACCTTC.

The chain employs TRBV7-3 and TRBJ2-6; D is possibly TRBD2 (5 bases). CDR3 length equals 17 residues. CDR1 SGHTA and CDR2 FQGTGA come from the germline V gene. The V end lost 3 bases, the J end lost 0 bases, and 12 bases lay between the germline ends. The CDR3 DNA reads TGTGCCAGCAGCTTTAGCGCAACGAGCTCTGGGGCCAACGTCCTGACTTTC. Its translation: CASSFSATSSGANVLTF.

The V gene is TRBV5-1, the J gene TRBJ2-7; 7 positions match TRBD1. The J segment lost 7 bases and the V segment lost 5 bases, leaving 9 bases of the junction unmatched. CDR1 and CDR2 from the germline V gene are SGHRS and YFSETQ. The CDR3 has 13 amino acids. In DNA form, the CDR3 reads TGCGCCAGCAGATCAGACAGGGTAGGGGAGCAGTACTTC. Protein product: CASRSDRVGEQYF.

This chain uses TRBV3-1 (or the pseudogene TRBV3-2) with TRBJ1-4, with 9 bases matching TRBD1. Germline loops: CDR1 LGHDT, CDR2 YNNKEL (reference sequence). The CDR3 runs 15 residues. Losses at the gene ends were 3 bases for V and 8 bases for J; bases not matched to a gene: 7. CDR3 residues: CASSHTGTGKEKLFF. Written as DNA, the CDR3 is TGTGCCAGCAGCCACACCGGGACAGGGAAAGAAAAACTGTTTTTT.

The chain uses TRBV11-1 and TRBJ2-3; D call uncertain. The germline CDR1 and CDR2 sequences are SGHAT and FQDESV (reference sequence). The CDR3 totals 15 residues. The V and J ends lost 0 bases and 2 bases respectively, with 9 bases between them. CDR3 amino acids: CASSLAAQITDTQYF. The DNA of the CDR3 is TGTGCCAGCAGCTTAGCGGCACAGATCACAGATACGCAGTATTTT. The variable domain in full, with the rest retrieved from reference TRBV11-1 and TRBJ2-3, is EAEVAQSPRYKITEKSQAVAFWCDPISGHATLYWYRQILGQGPELLVQFQDESVVDDSQLPKDRFSAERLKGVDSTLKIQPAELGDSAMYLCASSLAAQITDTQYFGPGTRLTVL.

This chain joins TRBV29-1 and TRBJ1-1; D not resolved. The germline V and J ends were trimmed by 8 bases and 1 base, with 14 bases remaining between them. Germline lookup yields CDR1 SQVTM and CDR2 ANQGSEA. This CDR3 is built from 13 residues. The CDR3 is CSPRVAENTEAFF. CDR3 coding DNA: TGCAGCCCTCGGGTAGCAGAGAACACTGAAGCTTTCTTT.